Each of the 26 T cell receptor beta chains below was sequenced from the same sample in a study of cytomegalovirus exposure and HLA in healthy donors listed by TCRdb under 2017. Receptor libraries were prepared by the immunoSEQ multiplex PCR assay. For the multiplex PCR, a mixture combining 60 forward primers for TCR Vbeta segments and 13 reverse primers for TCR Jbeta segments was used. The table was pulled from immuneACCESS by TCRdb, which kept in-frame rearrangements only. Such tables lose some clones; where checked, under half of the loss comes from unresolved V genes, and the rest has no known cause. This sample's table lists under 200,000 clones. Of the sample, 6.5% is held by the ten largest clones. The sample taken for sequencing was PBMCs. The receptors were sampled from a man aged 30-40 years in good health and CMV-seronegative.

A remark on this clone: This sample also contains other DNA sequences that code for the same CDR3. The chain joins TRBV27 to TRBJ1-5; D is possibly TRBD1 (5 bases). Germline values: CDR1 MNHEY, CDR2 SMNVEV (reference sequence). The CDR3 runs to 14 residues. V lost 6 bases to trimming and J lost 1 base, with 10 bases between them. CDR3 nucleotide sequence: TGTGCCAGCAGCTTAAACAGGAGCAATCAGCCCCAGCATTTT. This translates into CASSLNRSNQPQHF.

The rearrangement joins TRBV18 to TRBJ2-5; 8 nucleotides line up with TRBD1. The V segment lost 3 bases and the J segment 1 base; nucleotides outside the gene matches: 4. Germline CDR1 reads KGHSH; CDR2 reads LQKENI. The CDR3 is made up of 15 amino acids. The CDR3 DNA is TGTGCCAGCTCACCCCTCGGACAGGGCCAAGAGACCCAGTACTTC. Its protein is CASSPLGQGQETQYF.

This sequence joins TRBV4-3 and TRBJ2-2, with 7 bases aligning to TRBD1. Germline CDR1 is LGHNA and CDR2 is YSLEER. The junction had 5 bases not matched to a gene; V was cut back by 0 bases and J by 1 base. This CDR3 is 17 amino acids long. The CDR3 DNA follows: TGCGCCAGCAGCCAAGAGGGGGACAGACTGAACACCGGGGAGCTGTTTTTT. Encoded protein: CASSQEGDRLNTGELFF.

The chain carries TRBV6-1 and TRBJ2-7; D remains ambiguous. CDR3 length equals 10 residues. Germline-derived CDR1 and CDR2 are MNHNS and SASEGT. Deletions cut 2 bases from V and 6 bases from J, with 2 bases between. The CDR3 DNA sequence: TGTGCCAGCAGTGAACTCGAGCAGTACTTC. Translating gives CASSELEQYF.

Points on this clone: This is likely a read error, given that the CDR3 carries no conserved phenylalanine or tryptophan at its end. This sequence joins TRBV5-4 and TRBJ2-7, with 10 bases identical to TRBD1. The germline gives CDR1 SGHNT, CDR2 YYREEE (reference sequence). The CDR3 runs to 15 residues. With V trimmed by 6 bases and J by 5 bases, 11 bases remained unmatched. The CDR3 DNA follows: TGTGCCAGCACCACCGGGGGACAGGGGTTCAACGAGCAGTACCTC. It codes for CASTTGGQGFNEQYL.

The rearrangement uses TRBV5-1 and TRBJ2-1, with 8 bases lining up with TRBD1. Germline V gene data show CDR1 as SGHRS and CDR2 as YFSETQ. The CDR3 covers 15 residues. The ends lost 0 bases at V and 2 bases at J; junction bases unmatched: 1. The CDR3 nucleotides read TGCGCCAGCAGCTTGGTACAGGGGGCCTACAATGAGCAGTTCTTC. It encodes CASSLVQGAYNEQFF. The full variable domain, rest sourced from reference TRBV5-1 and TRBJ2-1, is KAGVTQTPRYLIKTRGQQVTLSCSPISGHRSVSWYQQTPGQGLQFLFEYFSETQRNKGNFPGRFSGRQFSNSRSEMNVSTLELGDSALYLCASSLVQGAYNEQFFGPGTRLTVL.

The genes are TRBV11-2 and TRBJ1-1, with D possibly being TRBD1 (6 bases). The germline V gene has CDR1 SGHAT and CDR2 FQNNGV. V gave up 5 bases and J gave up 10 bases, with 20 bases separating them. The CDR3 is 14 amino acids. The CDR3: CASSGGRAERRAFF. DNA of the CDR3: TGTGCCAGCAGCGGGGGCAGGGCGGAACGGAGAGCTTTCTTT. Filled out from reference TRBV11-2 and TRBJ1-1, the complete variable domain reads EAGVAQSPRYKIIEKRQSVAFWCNPISGHATLYWYQQILGQGPKLLIQFQNNGVVDDSQLPKDRFSAERLKGVDSTLKIQPAKLEDSAVYLCASSGGRAERRAFFGQGTRLTVV.

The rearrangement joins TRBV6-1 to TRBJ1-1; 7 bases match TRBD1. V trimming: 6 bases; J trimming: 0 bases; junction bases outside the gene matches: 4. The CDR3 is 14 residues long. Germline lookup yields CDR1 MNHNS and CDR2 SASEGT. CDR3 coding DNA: TGTGCCAGCAGACGACAGGGTATGAACACTGAAGCTTTCTTT. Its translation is CASRRQGMNTEAFF.

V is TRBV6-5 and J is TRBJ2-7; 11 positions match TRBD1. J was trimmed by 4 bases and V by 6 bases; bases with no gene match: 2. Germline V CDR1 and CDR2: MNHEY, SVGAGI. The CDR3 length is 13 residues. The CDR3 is CASSGTGGYEQYF. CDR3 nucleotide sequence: TGTGCCAGCAGCGGGACAGGGGGTTACGAGCAGTACTTC.

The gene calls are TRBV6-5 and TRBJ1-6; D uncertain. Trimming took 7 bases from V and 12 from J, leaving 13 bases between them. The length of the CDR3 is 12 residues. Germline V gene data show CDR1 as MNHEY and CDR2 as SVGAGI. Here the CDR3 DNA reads TGTGCCAGCACGGCAGAACGCGGACCCCTCCACTTT. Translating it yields CASTAERGPLHF.

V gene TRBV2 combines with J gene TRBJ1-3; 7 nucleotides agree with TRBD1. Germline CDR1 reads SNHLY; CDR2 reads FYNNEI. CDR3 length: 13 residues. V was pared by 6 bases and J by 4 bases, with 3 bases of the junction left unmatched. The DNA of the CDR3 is TGTGCCAGCAGGACAGGGCCCGGAAACACCATATATTTT. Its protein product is CASRTGPGNTIYF. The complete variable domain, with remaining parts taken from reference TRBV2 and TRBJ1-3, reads EPEVTQTPSHQVTQMGQEVILRCVPISNHLYFYWYRQILGQKVEFLVSFYNNEISEKSEIFDDQFSVERPDGSNFTLKIRSTKLEDSAMYFCASRTGPGNTIYFGEGSWLTVV.

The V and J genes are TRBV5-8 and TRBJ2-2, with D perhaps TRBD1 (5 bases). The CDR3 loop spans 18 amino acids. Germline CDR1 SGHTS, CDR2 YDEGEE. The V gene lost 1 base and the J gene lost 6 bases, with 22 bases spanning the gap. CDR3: CASSLWSGSFRSAGELFF. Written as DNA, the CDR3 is TGTGCCAGCAGCTTGTGGTCAGGGTCCTTTAGGAGCGCCGGGGAGCTGTTTTTT.

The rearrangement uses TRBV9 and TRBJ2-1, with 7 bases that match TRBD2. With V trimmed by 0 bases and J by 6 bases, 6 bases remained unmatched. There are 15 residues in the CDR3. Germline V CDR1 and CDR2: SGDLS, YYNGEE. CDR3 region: CASSVGGRAPNEQFF. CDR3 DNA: TGTGCCAGCAGCGTAGGGGGGAGGGCCCCCAATGAGCAGTTCTTC.

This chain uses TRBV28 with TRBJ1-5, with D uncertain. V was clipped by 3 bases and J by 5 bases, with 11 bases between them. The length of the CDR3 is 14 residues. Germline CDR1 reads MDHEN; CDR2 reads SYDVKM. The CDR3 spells CASSLTRPDQPQHF. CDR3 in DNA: TGTGCCAGCAGTTTGACACGGCCGGATCAGCCCCAGCATTTT.

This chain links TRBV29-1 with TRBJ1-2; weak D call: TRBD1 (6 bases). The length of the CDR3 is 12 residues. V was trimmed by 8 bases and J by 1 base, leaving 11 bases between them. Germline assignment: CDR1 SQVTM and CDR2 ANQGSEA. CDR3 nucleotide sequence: TGCAGCTCGCGACAGGATAACTATGGCTACACCTTC. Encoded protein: CSSRQDNYGYTF.

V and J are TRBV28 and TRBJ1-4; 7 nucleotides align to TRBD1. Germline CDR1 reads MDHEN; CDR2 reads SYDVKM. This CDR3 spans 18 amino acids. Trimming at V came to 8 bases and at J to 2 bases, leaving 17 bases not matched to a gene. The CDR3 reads CASRKAEGQVTTNEKLFF. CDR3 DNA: TGTGCCAGCCGCAAAGCCGAAGGACAGGTTACGACTAATGAAAAACTGTTTTTT.

As DNA, the CDR3 is TGTGCCAGTAGTTGGGGGACAGTGACCGGGGAGCTGTTTTTT. Amino acids: CASSWGTVTGELFF. The chain has TRBV19 and TRBJ2-2, with TRBD1 matching 7 bases. The CDR3 runs 14 residues. Germline CDR1 is LNHDA and CDR2 is SQIVND (reference sequence). Trimming cost V 5 bases and J 5 bases; bases outside gene matches: 5.

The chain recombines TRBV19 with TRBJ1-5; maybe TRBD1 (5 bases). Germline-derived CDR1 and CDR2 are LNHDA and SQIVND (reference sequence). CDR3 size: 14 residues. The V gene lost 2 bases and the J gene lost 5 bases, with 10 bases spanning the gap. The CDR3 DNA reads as TGTGCCAGTAGTATAACAGGCGGGGATCAGCCCCAGCATTTT. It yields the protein CASSITGGDQPQHF.

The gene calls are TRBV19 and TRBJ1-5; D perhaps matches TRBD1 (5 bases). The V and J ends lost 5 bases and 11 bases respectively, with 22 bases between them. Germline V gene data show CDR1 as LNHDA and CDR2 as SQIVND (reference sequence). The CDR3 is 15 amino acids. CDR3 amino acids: CASSEAGTSGVAQHF. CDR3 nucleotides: TGTGCCAGTAGTGAGGCAGGGACCTCGGGAGTGGCCCAGCATTTT.

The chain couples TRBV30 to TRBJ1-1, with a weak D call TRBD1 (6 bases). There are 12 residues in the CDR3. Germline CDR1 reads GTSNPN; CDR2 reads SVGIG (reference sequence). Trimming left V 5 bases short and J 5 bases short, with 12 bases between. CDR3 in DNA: TGTGCCTGGCATGAGGGGGTTACTGAAGCTTTCTTT. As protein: CAWHEGVTEAFF.

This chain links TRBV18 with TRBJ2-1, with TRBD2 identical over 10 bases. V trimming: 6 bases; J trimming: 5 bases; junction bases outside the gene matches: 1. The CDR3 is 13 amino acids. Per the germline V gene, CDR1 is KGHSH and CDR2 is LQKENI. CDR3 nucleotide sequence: TGTGCCAGCTCTCTAGCGGGAGACAATGAGCAGTTCTTC. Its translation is CASSLAGDNEQFF.

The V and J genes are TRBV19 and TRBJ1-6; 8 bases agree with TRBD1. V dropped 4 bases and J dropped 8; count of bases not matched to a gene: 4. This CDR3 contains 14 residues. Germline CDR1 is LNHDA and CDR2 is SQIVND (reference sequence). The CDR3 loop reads CASSTGQVDSPLHF. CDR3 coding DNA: TGTGCCAGTAGTACGGGACAGGTCGATTCACCCCTCCACTTT.

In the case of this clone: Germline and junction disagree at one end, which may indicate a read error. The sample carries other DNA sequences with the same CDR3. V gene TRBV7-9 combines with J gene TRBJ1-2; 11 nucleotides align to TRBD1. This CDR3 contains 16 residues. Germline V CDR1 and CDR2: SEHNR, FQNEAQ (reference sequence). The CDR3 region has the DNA TGCGCCAGCAGCTACGGGACAGGGGGGAAAGACTATGGCTACACCTTC. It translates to CASSYGTGGKDYGYTF.

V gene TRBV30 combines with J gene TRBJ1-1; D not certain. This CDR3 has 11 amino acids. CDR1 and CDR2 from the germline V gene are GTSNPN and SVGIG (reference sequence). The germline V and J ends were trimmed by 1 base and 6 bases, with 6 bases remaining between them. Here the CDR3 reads CAWSGSAEAFF. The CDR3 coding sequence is TGTGCCTGGAGTGGGTCGGCTGAAGCTTTCTTT.

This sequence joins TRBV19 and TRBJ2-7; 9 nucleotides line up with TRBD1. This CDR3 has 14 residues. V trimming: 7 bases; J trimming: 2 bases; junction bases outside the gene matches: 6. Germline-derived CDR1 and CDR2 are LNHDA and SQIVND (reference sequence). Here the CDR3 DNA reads TGTGCCAGTACCCCGGGACAGGGCCCCTACGAGCAGTACTTC. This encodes CASTPGQGPYEQYF.

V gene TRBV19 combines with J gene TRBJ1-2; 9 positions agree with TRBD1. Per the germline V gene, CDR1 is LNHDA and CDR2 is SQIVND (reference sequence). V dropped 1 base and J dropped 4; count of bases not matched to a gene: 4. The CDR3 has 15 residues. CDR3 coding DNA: TGTGCCAGTAGTATAGGCCCGGACAGGGGCTATGGCTACACCTTC. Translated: CASSIGPDRGYGYTF.